The 20 T cell receptor beta chains below were found in one sample sequenced in a study of blood T cell repertoires in COVID-19. Profiled with immunoSEQ multiplex PCR; TCRdb holds only in-frame clones, not every one. This repertoire shows 250,000 or so clones, about 90% found once; its top ten account for 1.5%. The specimen sequenced was peripheral blood. The receptors were gathered from a woman aged 40 to 50 who had recovered from COVID-19.

V and J are TRBV27 and TRBJ2-1; the match to TRBD2 covers 10 bases. The CDR3 covers 16 residues. With 2 bases clipped from V and 2 bases from J, the junction kept 3 bases outside the gene matches. Germline lookup yields CDR1 MNHEY and CDR2 SMNVEV (reference sequence). CDR3: CASSLIGTSAYNEQFF. CDR3 nucleotides: TGTGCCAGCAGTTTAATAGGGACTAGCGCCTACAATGAGCAGTTCTTC.

The chain uses TRBV23-1 and TRBJ1-2; no reliable D call. TRBV23-1 belongs to the ORF category, with a function that is uncertain. Trimming removed 0 bases from V and 5 bases from J, with 7 bases in between. This CDR3 region has 13 residues. The CDR3 region has the DNA TGCGCCAGCAGTCAATCAGCCGAATATGGCTACACCTTC. Its translation: CASSQSAEYGYTF.

This clone was picked up one time. The J gene is TRBJ2-3, the V gene TRBV19, with D maybe TRBD1 (6 bases). With 9 bases removed from V and 0 bases from J, the gap between germline ends came to 10 bases. Germline V gene data show CDR1 as LNHDA and CDR2 as SQIVND (reference sequence). The CDR3 has 13 residues. In DNA, the CDR3 is TGTGCCAGCGGACAGAGTAGCACAGATACGCAGTATTTT. Translation gives CASGQSSTDTQYF. Full variable domain (missing parts from reference TRBV19 and TRBJ2-3): DGGITQSPKYLFRKEGQNVTLSCEQNLNHDAMYWYRQDPGQGLRLIYYSQIVNDFQKGDIAEGYSVSREKKESFPLTVTSAQKNPTAFYLCASGQSSTDTQYFGPGTRLTVL.

The CDR3 spells CASSQVTGQGANSPLHF. The CDR3 nucleotides read TGCGCCAGCAGCCAAGTTACGGGACAGGGGGCCAATTCACCCCTCCACTTT. The chain couples TRBV4-3 to TRBJ1-6, with 12 bases that match TRBD1. From germline, CDR1 is LGHNA and CDR2 YSLEER. This CDR3 contains 17 residues. The ends lost 1 base at V and 7 bases at J; junction bases unmatched: 5.

The chain combines TRBV18 with TRBJ2-7; a weak D match, TRBD1 (6 bases). Looked up from germline, CDR1 is KGHSH and CDR2 is LQKENI. V dropped 6 bases and J dropped 3 bases, with 15 bases sitting between them. CDR3 length: 14 amino acids. DNA of the CDR3: TGTGCCAGCTCCCTCCGGGACACTAGCTACGAGCAGTACTTC. Translation gives CASSLRDTSYEQYF. Looking up the rest from reference TRBV18 and TRBJ2-7 gives the full variable domain: NAGVMQNPRHLVRRRGQEARLRCSPMKGHSHVYWYRQLPEEGLKFMVYLQKENIIDESGMPKERFSAEFPKEGPSILRIQQVVRGDSAAYFCASSLRDTSYEQYFGPGTRLTVT.

The V and J genes are TRBV7-2 and TRBJ1-5; D is unclear. With 1 base removed from V and 10 bases from J, the gap between germline ends came to 8 bases. This CDR3 region has 12 residues. Germline values: CDR1 SGHTA, CDR2 FQGNSA. The CDR3 here is CASSLEPSPQHF. DNA for the CDR3: TGTGCCAGCAGCTTAGAGCCGTCCCCCCAGCATTTT.

The chain joins TRBV11-2 to TRBJ1-2; possibly TRBD1 for D (5 bases). V was trimmed by 0 bases and J by 8 bases, leaving 13 bases between them. The germline gives CDR1 SGHAT, CDR2 FQNNGV. The CDR3 has 14 residues. The DNA for the CDR3 is TGTGCCAGCAGCTTAGATTGGGGGGACTGGGGCTACACCTTC. This sequence encodes CASSLDWGDWGYTF. Drawing the rest from reference TRBV11-2 and TRBJ1-2, the complete variable domain is EAGVAQSPRYKIIEKRQSVAFWCNPISGHATLYWYQQILGQGPKLLIQFQNNGVVDDSQLPKDRFSAERLKGVDSTLKIQPAKLEDSAVYLCASSLDWGDWGYTFGSGTRLTVV.

The chain carries TRBV3-1 (or the pseudogene TRBV3-2) and TRBJ1-4; 8 nucleotides match TRBD1. The J segment lost 10 bases and the V segment lost 1 base, leaving 5 bases of the junction unmatched. Per germline, CDR1 LGHDT and CDR2 YNNKEL (reference sequence). This CDR3 spans 14 amino acids. The chain's CDR3 is CASSQGGTGAKLFF. The DNA of the CDR3 is TGTGCCAGCAGCCAAGGGGGGACAGGCGCAAAACTGTTTTTT.

The chain carries TRBV5-1 and TRBJ1-1; D not certain. Germline CDR1 is SGHRS and CDR2 is YFSETQ. Between the trimmed V and J ends, which lost 6 bases and 4 bases, there was a span of 13 bases. The CDR3 is 13 residues long. The chain's CDR3 is CASTLSSSTEAFF. In DNA, the CDR3 is TGCGCCAGCACCCTATCCTCGAGCACTGAAGCTTTCTTT.

The V call is TRBV9, the J call TRBJ2-5; D unclear. V lost 5 bases and J 8 bases, leaving 13 bases between the germline ends. Per germline, CDR1 SGDLS and CDR2 YYNGEE. This CDR3 contains 12 residues. For the CDR3, the DNA is TGTGCCAGCAGTCCCCCGTCTTCCACCCAGTACTTC. Translated: CASSPPSSTQYF.

V is TRBV5-4 and J is TRBJ2-1; 7 bases match TRBD2. V trimming: 7 bases; J trimming: 2 bases; junction bases outside the gene matches: 12. This CDR3 comprises 16 residues. CDR1 and CDR2 (germline): SGHNT, YYREEE (reference sequence). In DNA, the CDR3 is TGTGCCAGCGGGGGGGGAGGCCGACCCGCCTACAATGAGCAGTTCTTC. Protein product: CASGGGGRPAYNEQFF.

A few counts support this clone. The rearrangement joins TRBV7-3 to TRBJ2-7; 9 positions match TRBD1. Germline-derived CDR1 and CDR2 are SGHTA and FQGTGA. With 5 bases clipped from V and 3 bases from J, the junction kept 8 bases outside the gene matches. The CDR3 spans 15 residues. The CDR3 here is CASSLKQGANYEQYF. The CDR3 region has the DNA TGTGCCAGCAGCCTAAAACAGGGGGCTAACTACGAGCAGTACTTC.

The V gene is TRBV7-2, the J gene TRBJ1-4; D is unresolved. The CDR3 covers 14 residues. Between the trimmed V and J ends, which lost 0 bases and 7 bases, there was a span of 9 bases. Germline V CDR1 and CDR2: SGHTA, FQGNSA. The DNA of the CDR3 is TGTGCCAGCAGCTTAGCGGCGGAGAGTGAAAAACTGTTTTTT. Translation gives CASSLAAESEKLFF.

V gene TRBV19 combines with J gene TRBJ2-7; 11 bases agree with TRBD2. The CDR3 has 17 amino acids. The germline gives CDR1 LNHDA, CDR2 SQIVND (reference sequence). Trimming removed 5 bases from V and 2 bases from J; junction bases left unmatched: 11. CDR3 loop: CASSAYPLLAGAYEQYF. The CDR3 DNA sequence: TGTGCCAGTAGTGCCTACCCCCTACTAGCGGGGGCCTACGAGCAGTACTTC.

The sample holds a few counts of this clone. CDR3 DNA sequence: TGTGCCAGCAGCTTGACAGGGAGAGGATCACCCCTCCACTTT. Translation gives CASSLTGRGSPLHF. V usage is TRBV5-4 and J usage is TRBJ1-6; possibly TRBD1 for D (6 bases). V gave up 1 base and J gave up 10 bases, with 12 bases separating them. The CDR3 is 14 amino acids. The germline V gene has CDR1 SGHNT and CDR2 YYREEE (reference sequence). Full variable domain (missing parts from reference TRBV5-4 and TRBJ1-6): ETGVTQSPTHLIKTRGQQVTLRCSSQSGHNTVSWYQQALGQGPQFIFQYYREEENGRGNFPPRFSGLQFPNYSSELNVNALELDDSALYLCASSLTGRGSPLHFGNGTRLTVT.

The rearrangement uses TRBV7-9 and TRBJ2-1; the D is unclear. Between the trimmed V and J ends, which lost 11 bases and 4 bases, there was a span of 12 bases. The CDR3 has 12 amino acids. Per germline, CDR1 SEHNR and CDR2 FQNEAQ (reference sequence). DNA of the CDR3: TGTGCCTTCCTAGAGAATTACAATGAGCAGTTCTTC. It is translated as CAFLENYNEQFF.

The chain carries TRBV4-2 and TRBJ1-5, with 10 positions matching TRBD1. Germline-derived CDR1 and CDR2 are LGHNA and YNFKEQ. The CDR3 length is 13 residues. V was clipped by 3 bases and J by 9 bases; unmatched bases: 2. CDR3 region: CASSHGTGAPQHF. The CDR3 DNA reads TGTGCCAGCAGCCACGGGACAGGGGCGCCCCAGCATTTT.

The gene calls are TRBV4-3 and TRBJ1-4; 8 bases fit TRBD1. This CDR3 has 14 amino acids. Germline loops: CDR1 LGHNA, CDR2 YSLEER. V shed 6 bases, J shed 6 bases, and the junction held 6 bases outside the gene matches. CDR3 sequence (DNA): TGCGCCAGCAGACCAGGGGGCGCCTATGAAAAACTGTTTTTT. Amino acid sequence: CASRPGGAYEKLFF.

The gene calls are TRBV19 and TRBJ1-4; no reliable D call. The CDR3 loop spans 15 amino acids. V lost 2 bases to trimming and J lost 6 bases, with 13 bases between them. Germline CDR1 reads LNHDA; CDR2 reads SQIVND (reference sequence). CDR3 nucleotide sequence: TGTGCCAGTAGTATAACCGAGGTTGGCGATGAAAAACTGTTTTTT. Encoded protein: CASSITEVGDEKLFF.

The chain combines TRBV30 with TRBJ1-4; the D gene is possibly TRBD1 (6 bases). V lost 1 base, J lost 8 bases, and 11 bases lay in between. Germline-derived CDR1 and CDR2 are GTSNPN and SVGIG (reference sequence). The CDR3 is made up of 13 amino acids. DNA for the CDR3: TGTGCCTGGAGTGAGGACAGTGACGAAAAACTGTTTTTT. Amino acids: CAWSEDSDEKLFF.